This T cell receptor beta chain was captured in a study of vaccination effects on CD4 cells after COVID-19. Study details: Samples collected post-vaccine were obtained a median of 72 days after the second dose.

After roughly eleven days in culture, the CD4+ T cells were isolated. The vaccine given was either BNT162b2 or mRNA-1273, in two doses. About this clone itself: What it binds is not known.

Profiled with immunoSEQ multiplex PCR; TCRdb holds only in-frame clones, not every one. The sample contains 50,000 to 80,000 clones, roughly 80% of which appear only once. General observations from the study: Recruitment yielded few convalescent patients, and the study had no early post-infection timepoints.

V was clipped by 5 bases and J by 2 bases, with 9 bases between them. The CDR3 consists of 13 residues. CDR1 is KGHSH and CDR2 is LQKENI in the germline V gene. This clonotype originated in a human donor who received a COVID-19 vaccine. The material was CD4+ T cells from PBMCs cultured without peptide, obtained after COVID-19 vaccination. The rearrangement uses TRBV18 and TRBJ2-5; D not resolved. The CDR3 region is CASSSGLQETQYF. CDR3 bases: TGTGCCAGCTCATCCGGGCTTCAAGAGACCCAGTACTTC.